This section outlines one TCR beta chain sequence together with its context. A junction end diverges from the germline sequence, so it may reflect a read error. The CDR3 covers 15 residues. Per the germline V gene, CDR1 is SSHAT and CDR2 is FNYEAQ (reference sequence). TCRdb recomputed calls from the RT-PCR reads with MiXCR, one row per CDR3 protein. The table lists hundreds of thousands of distinct CDR3 sequences, about 14% of them singletons, with roughly 3.6% in the top ten. The origin of this receptor is a female donor in good health, serving as a healthy control. This chain connects TRBV7-7 to TRBJ2-5; D is perhaps TRBD1 (5 bases). What was sequenced was memory CD4+ T cells from blood. The CDR3, as DNA: TGTGCTAGCAGCTTAGGGGTTGGGGCGTGGGAGACCCAGTACTTC. Translation gives CASSLGVGAWETQYF. Complete variable domain (other parts from reference TRBV7-7 and TRBJ2-5): GAGVSQSPRYKVTKRGQDVTLRCDPISSHATLYWYQQALGQGPEFLTYFNYEAQPDKSGLPSDRFSAERPEGSISTLTIQRTEQRDSAMYRCASSLGVGAWETQYFGPGTRLLVL.